This is a list of T cell receptor beta chains from one sample in a study of cytomegalovirus exposure and HLA in healthy donors. TCRdb's table, derived via immunoSEQ multiplex PCR, lists solely in-frame clones and lacks some. Here the sample table reports some 83,000 clones. The sample consisted of PBMCs. These receptor sequences come from a young woman in good health and CMV-seronegative. Both conserved end residues are part of each CDR3. D genes are given only for firm matches.

j_gene | d_gene | v_gene | CDR3nt | CDR3aa
TRBJ2-2 | TRBD1 | TRBV29-1 | TGCAGCGTGGGACAGGGCACTCACACCGGGGAGCTGTTTTTT | CSVGQGTHTGELFF
TRBJ1-1 | - | TRBV29-1 | TGCAGCGCCGGACAGCCCACTGAAGATTTCTTT | CSAGQPTEDFF
TRBJ2-7 | TRBD1 | TRBV5-1 | TGCGCCAGCAGCTTGGGGCCAGGGGGCGTTGACGAGCAGTACTTC | CASSLGPGGVDEQYF
TRBJ2-3 | - | TRBV5-1 | TGCGCCAGCAGCTTGGTAAGAGGGAACACAGATACGCAGTATTTT | CASSLVRGNTDTQYF
TRBJ2-1 | - | TRBV30 | TGTGCCTGGAGTGTAGACGCGGCTTACGACAATGAGCAGTTCTTC | CAWSVDAAYDNEQFF
TRBJ2-7 | TRBD1 | TRBV5-1 | TGCGCCAGCAGCCCAGGGGGTGGTGGCAGGGATTACGAGCAGTACTTC | CASSPGGGGRDYEQYF
TRBJ2-7 | - | TRBV5-6 | TGTGCCAGCAGCTTGCTTCCGTCCGAGCAGTACTTC | CASSLLPSEQYF
TRBJ2-7 | TRBD2 | TRBV30 | TGTGCCTGGAGTGTTGGGTGGGCTAGCGGGGATGGATGGCAGTACTTC | CAWSVGWASGDGWQYF
TRBJ1-1 | TRBD1 | TRBV11-2 | TGTGCCAGCAGCCCCCGGGACAGCCCAGAAGCTTTCTTT | CASSPRDSPEAFF
TRBJ1-4 | - | TRBV4-2 | TGTGCCAGCAGCACCAGGGGAAGGGATGAAAAACTGTTTTTT | CASSTRGRDEKLFF
TRBJ1-5 | - | TRBV6-1 | TGTGCCAGCAGTGGAGGGAGTCAGCCCCAGCATTTT | CASSGGSQPQHF
TRBJ2-7 | TRBD1 | TRBV7-9 | TGTGCCAGCAGCCCCAGAGGGGGCTCGGAGCAGTACTTC | CASSPRGGSEQYF
TRBJ1-5 | - | TRBV19 | TGTGCCAGTAGTATGGACAGAATCAATCAGCCCCAGCATTTT | CASSMDRINQPQHF
TRBJ2-2 | TRBD2 | TRBV4-1 | TGCGCCAGCAGCCAAGTGACCAGCGGGAGGGTCCTTGGGGAGCTGTTTTTT | CASSQVTSGRVLGELFF
TRBJ2-5 | TRBD2 | TRBV7-9 | TGTGCCAGCAGCTTCTATAGCGGGGGCCCCCGAACACAAGAGACCCAGTACTTC | CASSFYSGGPRTQETQYF
TRBJ2-7 | TRBD1 | TRBV4-1 | TGCGCCAGCAGCCAGAACAGGGGCTACGAGCAGTACTTC | CASSQNRGYEQYF
TRBJ2-5 | - | TRBV5-1 | TGCGCCAGCAGCCCCGGGGTAGGAGAGACCCAGTACTTC | CASSPGVGETQYF
TRBJ1-6 | TRBD1 | TRBV5-6 | TGTGCCAGCAGCCGGGACAGGTTTAATTCACCCCTCCCCTTT | CASSRDRFNSPLPF
TRBJ2-5 | - | TRBV7-2 | TGTGCCAGCAGCCCCCAGGGGCGGGCGTACCAAGAGACCCAGTACTTC | CASSPQGRAYQETQYF
TRBJ2-5 | TRBD1 | TRBV11-1 | TGTGCCAGCAGCCCGTCTGGCTACGGACAGGCGAAGACCCAGTACTTC | CASSPSGYGQAKTQYF
TRBJ1-2 | TRBD1 | TRBV4-1 | TGCGCCAGCAGCCCGGGACAGGGGCCGTTGGGGGGCTACACCTTC | CASSPGQGPLGGYTF
TRBJ1-2 | - | TRBV19 | TGTGCCAGTAGGCGGAACGGACGGGAAGGCTACACCTTC | CASRRNGREGYTF
TRBJ2-7 | - | TRBV7-9 | TGTGCCAGAAGCTACAACTACGAGCAGTACTTC | CARSYNYEQYF
TRBJ2-6 | - | TRBV6-1 | TGTGCCAGCAGTGGTACGGCGTTACCTGGGGCCAACGCCCTGACTTTC | CASSGTALPGANALTF
TRBJ1-3 | - | TRBV18 | TGTGCCAGCTCGCCTGGGACTGACTCTGGAAACACCATATATTTT | CASSPGTDSGNTIYF
TRBJ2-7 | TRBD2 | TRBV5-1 | TGCGCCAGCAGCACGGGACTAGCGGGAGGATCCCTCTACGAGCAGTACTTC | CASSTGLAGGSLYEQYF
TRBJ1-3 | - | TRBV7-9 | TGTGCCAGCACTACAGGACCTGGAAACACCATATATTTT | CASTTGPGNTIYF
TRBJ1-2 | - | TRBV5-6 | TGTGCCAGCAGCTTGGAAAGGGGTTATGGCTACACCTTC | CASSLERGYGYTF
TRBJ2-6 | - | TRBV15 | TGTGCCACCAGCAGAGACAGATCTGGGGCCAACGTCCTGACTTTC | CATSRDRSGANVLTF
TRBJ1-5 | - | TRBV19 | TGTGCCAGTAGCCTCGCAGGGATGGGTCAGCCCCAGCATTTT | CASSLAGMGQPQHF
TRBJ2-1 | TRBD2 | TRBV25-1 | TGTGCCAGCATAGCGGGGGTTAACAATGAGCAGTTCTTC | CASIAGVNNEQFF
TRBJ2-2 | - | TRBV11-3 | TGTGCCAGCAGCTTAGGGGGAGGCCCCGGGGAGCTGTTTTTT | CASSLGGGPGELFF
TRBJ2-1 | - | TRBV9 | TGTGCCAGCAGCGTGGGACACGACAATGAGCAGTTCTTC | CASSVGHDNEQFF
TRBJ2-2 | - | TRBV4-1 | TGCGCCAGCAGCCAGTTTTTGCAGTGGAGCACCGGGGAGCTGTTTTTT | CASSQFLQWSTGELFF
TRBJ2-1 | TRBD1 | TRBV7-9 | TGTGCCAGCAGCTTAAAGGACAGGGATTTTAGTGAGCAGTTCTTC | CASSLKDRDFSEQFF
TRBJ2-7 | TRBD1 | TRBV7-9 | TGTGCCAGCAGCGAAGGGGGGACAGGGGGCTACGAGCAGTACTTC | CASSEGGTGGYEQYF
TRBJ1-2 | TRBD1 | TRBV30 | TGTGCCTGGAATAGGGACAGGGATGGCTACACCTTC | CAWNRDRDGYTF
TRBJ1-2 | TRBD1 | TRBV30 | TGTGCCTGGAGTGGGGGGGACAGGGAAAAAGATGGCTACACCTTC | CAWSGGDREKDGYTF
TRBJ1-1 | - | TRBV6-4 | TGTGCCAGCAGTGACTCGGGAAGGGAGAGGACTGAAGCTTTCTTT | CASSDSGRERTEAFF
TRBJ2-7 | TRBD1 | TRBV5-1 | TGCGCCAGCAGCCCTCCTTCGGGACAGGCGGAAGAGCAGTACTTC | CASSPPSGQAEEQYF
TRBJ1-5 | - | TRBV5-6 | TGTGCCAGCCACAGGGTCGGTCAGCCCCAGCATTTT | CASHRVGQPQHF
TRBJ1-5 | TRBD1 | TRBV5-8 | TGTGCCAGCAGCAGGTCTTGGACAGGGGGTGGCAATCAGCCCCAGCATTTT | CASSRSWTGGGNQPQHF
TRBJ2-1 | - | TRBV27 | TGTGCCAGCAGTCATGGGAAGGGGGTATACAATGAGCAGTTCTTC | CASSHGKGVYNEQFF
TRBJ2-2 | TRBD1 | TRBV7-2 | TGTGCCAGCGGAACAGGGGTCTTCACTGGGGAGCTGTTTTTT | CASGTGVFTGELFF
TRBJ2-2 | - | TRBV25-1 | TGTGCCAGCAGTGAGACAGGAACGAACACCGGGGAGCTGTTTTTT | CASSETGTNTGELFF
TRBJ1-1 | TRBD1 | TRBV27 | TGTGCCAGCAGTCCTATCTACAGGGGCACGAATACTGAAGCTTTCTTT | CASSPIYRGTNTEAFF
TRBJ2-7 | TRBD2 | TRBV27 | TGTGCCAGCAGTTTATCGGGAGGGGAGCAGTACTTC | CASSLSGGEQYF